The clone carrying this T cell receptor beta chain has more than one count but fewer than ten. The data stem from a study of blood T cells in healthy people across ages. About the study: Capture via template switching afforded approximately one barcoded beta molecule per two T cells.

A second about 6 to 11 cycle PCR used barcoded and J-beta primers. Through a template-switch adaptor with 12 random nucleotides, each cDNA molecule received a tag. TCRdb re-analysed the 5' RACE reads in MiXCR, keeping a single row per CDR3 protein. The sample lists 850,000 to 950,000 distinct CDR3 sequences, about 28% occurring once. Material: blood. This sequence originates from a woman at least 80 years old in good health.

The CDR3 DNA reads TGCAGTGCTAGAGATGGGGGTCCCTCGGAAAAACTGTTTTTT. Translated: CSARDGGPSEKLFF. This chain uses TRBV20-1 with TRBJ1-4; D perhaps matches TRBD1 (5 bases). There are 14 residues in the CDR3. Germline V gene data show CDR1 as DFQATT and CDR2 as SNEGSKA (reference sequence). Trimming left V 0 bases short and J 8 bases short, with 13 bases between.